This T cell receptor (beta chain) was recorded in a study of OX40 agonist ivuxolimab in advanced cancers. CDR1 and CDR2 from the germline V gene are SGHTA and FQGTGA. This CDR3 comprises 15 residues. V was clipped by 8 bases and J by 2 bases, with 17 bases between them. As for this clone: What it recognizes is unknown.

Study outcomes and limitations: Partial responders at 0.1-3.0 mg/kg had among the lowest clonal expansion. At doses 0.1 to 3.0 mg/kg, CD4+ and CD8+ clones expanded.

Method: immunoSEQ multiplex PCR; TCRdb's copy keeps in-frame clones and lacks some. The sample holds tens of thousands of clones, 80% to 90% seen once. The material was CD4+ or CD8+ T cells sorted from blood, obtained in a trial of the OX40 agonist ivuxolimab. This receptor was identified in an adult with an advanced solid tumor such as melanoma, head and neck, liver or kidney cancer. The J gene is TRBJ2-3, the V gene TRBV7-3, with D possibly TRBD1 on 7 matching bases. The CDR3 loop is CASQGGTATTDTQYF. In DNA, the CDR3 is TGTGCCAGCCAAGGGGGGACAGCCACCACAGATACGCAGTATTTT.